These 26 T cell receptor beta chains were sequenced from one sample in a study of Graves' ophthalmopathy and Graves' hyperthyroidism. Investigators amplified TCR beta CDR3 regions from RNA transcripts. The first round was an RT-PCR with HTBI primers, and the second round was a multiplex PCR. TCRdb reprocessed the multiplex PCR reads with MiXCR, giving one entry per CDR3 protein. The repertoire has over a million distinct CDR3 sequences, 35% to 45% of them found once; the top ten carry approximately 10%. Sequencing input: peripheral blood or thyroid tissue (not recorded which). Receptors originate from an adult man with Graves' hyperthyroidism.

The chain employs TRBV28 and TRBJ2-7; 7 bases align to TRBD1. Germline V gene lookup returns CDR1 MDHEN and CDR2 SYDVKM. J gave up 9 bases and V 2 bases, and 16 bases lay outside the gene matches. This CDR3 comprises 16 residues. CDR3 sequence (DNA): TGTGCCAGCAGTTTAAGGCAGGGGGTCTATGCTCCTGGGCAGTACTTC. Its translation is CASSLRQGVYAPGQYF. The complete variable domain, with remaining parts taken from reference TRBV28 and TRBJ2-7, reads DVKVTQSSRYLVKRTGEKVFLECVQDMDHENMFWYRQDPGLGLRLIYFSYDVKMKEKGDIPEGYSVSREKKERFSLILESASTNQTSMYLCASSLRQGVYAPGQYFGPGTRLTVT.

This clonotype has a count of ten or more. This rearrangement joins TRBV2 to TRBJ1-5, with TRBD1 identical over 8 bases. Germline CDR1 and CDR2: SNHLY and FYNNEI. The CDR3 covers 16 residues. V was pared by 0 bases and J by 4 bases, with 5 bases of the junction left unmatched. The CDR3 region has the DNA TGTGCCAGCAGTGAAGCGCTTCGGGACAGGAATCAGCCCCAGCATTTT. Translated, it gives CASSEALRDRNQPQHF. Supplemented by reference TRBV2 and TRBJ1-5, the full variable domain reads EPEVTQTPSHQVTQMGQEVILRCVPISNHLYFYWYRQILGQKVEFLVSFYNNEISEKSEIFDDQFSVERPDGSNFTLKIRSTKLEDSAMYFCASSEALRDRNQPQHFGDGTRLSIL.

The chain couples TRBV7-2 to TRBJ2-7; no firm D call. The CDR3 extends over 11 amino acids. The V gene's germline CDR1 is SGHTA and CDR2 FQGNSA. The germline V and J ends were trimmed by 5 bases and 7 bases, with 9 bases remaining between them. The CDR3 sequence is CASSETGEQYF. The DNA of the CDR3 is TGTGCCAGCAGCGAAACTGGTGAGCAGTACTTC.

This clonotype occurred many times. This chain connects TRBV20-1 to TRBJ1-5; the D gene is possibly TRBD1 (5 bases). V shed 5 bases and J shed 1 base, with 15 bases lying between them. Looked up from germline, CDR1 is DFQATT and CDR2 is SNEGSKA (reference sequence). The CDR3 covers 15 residues. This CDR3 is CSAAPGGLSNQPQHF. Written as DNA, the CDR3 is TGCAGTGCTGCCCCCGGGGGTTTGAGCAATCAGCCCCAGCATTTT.

The chain is built from TRBV2 and TRBJ1-4; D unclear. The CDR3 has 15 amino acids. The ends were cut back, 6 bases at V and 0 bases at J, with 11 bases in the middle. CDR1 is SNHLY and CDR2 is FYNNEI in the germline V gene. The CDR3 nucleotides are TGTGCCAGCAGACGGGTCGGGACAACTAATGAAAAACTGTTTTTT. This encodes CASRRVGTTNEKLFF.

Comments on this clonotype: A read error is possible here, since a much larger clone lies one base away. The J gene is TRBJ1-5, the V gene TRBV6-9, with 7 nucleotides matching TRBD1. Germline V gives CDR1 MNHGY, CDR2 SVAAGI. This CDR3 is 13 amino acids long. With 8 bases clipped from V and 7 bases from J, the junction kept 8 bases outside the gene matches. CDR3: CASDRDAMQPQHF. The CDR3 coding sequence is TGTGCCAGCGACAGGGACGCAATGCAGCCCCAGCATTTT.

This clonotype showed up just a few times. The rearrangement joins TRBV7-9 to TRBJ2-3; D gene uncertain. This CDR3 is built from 12 residues. The germline CDR1 and CDR2 sequences are SEHNR and FQNEAQ (reference sequence). Trimming stripped 3 bases from V and 5 bases from J, with 6 bases between. CDR3 protein: CASSFSGDTQYF. The CDR3 bases are TGTGCCAGCAGCTTCAGTGGAGATACGCAGTATTTT.

This clonotype was counted at least ten times. V gene TRBV5-1 combines with J gene TRBJ1-3; TRBD1 agrees at 12 bases. This CDR3 is built from 16 residues. The V gene end was trimmed by 4 bases and the J gene end by 4 bases; junction bases not matched to a gene: 6. Germline V gives CDR1 SGHRS, CDR2 YFSETQ. CDR3 sequence (DNA): TGCGCCAGCAGCCAGGGACAGGGGGCGTTCGGAAACACCATATATTTT. As protein: CASSQGQGAFGNTIYF.

In this sample, this clonotype turned up many times. The chain carries TRBV20-1 and TRBJ1-2, with D uncertain. The CDR3 consists of 13 residues. Trimming pared 7 bases from V and 5 bases from J, leaving 17 bases between. Germline CDR1 DFQATT, CDR2 SNEGSKA (reference sequence). The CDR3 reads CSGLQRDRYGYTF. For the CDR3, the DNA is TGCAGTGGCCTACAGAGGGATAGGTATGGCTACACCTTC.

The chain links TRBV2 to TRBJ1-6; 10 bases are a match to TRBD1. The CDR3 consists of 13 residues. Per the germline V gene, CDR1 is SNHLY and CDR2 is FYNNEI. The V segment lost 6 bases and the J segment 10 bases; nucleotides outside the gene matches: 3. In DNA form, the CDR3 reads TGTGCCAGCAGAGAGGACAGGGGGTCACCCCTCCACTTT. Amino acids: CASREDRGSPLHF.

The gene calls are TRBV3-1 and TRBJ2-7; 9 bases agree with TRBD2. There are 15 residues in the CDR3. V was pared by 4 bases and J by 0 bases, with 4 bases of the junction left unmatched. Germline CDR1 is LGHDT and CDR2 is YNNKEL (reference sequence). CDR3 bases: TGTGCCAGCAGCCTAGCGGGAGTGGGCTCCTACGAGCAGTACTTC. Translating it yields CASSLAGVGSYEQYF.

This clonotype was seen only a few times. The chain employs TRBV28 and TRBJ2-5; no clear D gene. CDR3 length equals 11 residues. Trimming shortened V by 6 bases and J by 3 bases, and 5 bases separated the two germline ends. Germline V gene lookup returns CDR1 MDHEN and CDR2 SYDVKM. The CDR3 region is CASRIEETQYF. The CDR3 DNA reads TGTGCCAGCAGGATAGAAGAGACCCAGTACTTC.

This rearrangement joins TRBV29-1 to TRBJ1-1, with 8 bases matching TRBD1. The CDR3 runs to 12 residues. Germline V gives CDR1 SQVTM, CDR2 ANQGSEA. The junction had 6 bases not matched to a gene; V was cut back by 8 bases and J by 4 bases. The CDR3 region has the DNA TGCAGCTTGGTCCAGGGGGCCACTGAAGCTTTCTTT. Translating it yields CSLVQGATEAFF.

There are many counts of this clonotype. J is TRBJ2-5 and V is TRBV9, with D possibly matching TRBD1 (6 bases). Trimming took off 0 bases at V and 0 bases at J, with 12 bases between the two ends. CDR1 and CDR2 from the germline V gene are SGDLS and YYNGEE. CDR3 size: 16 residues. CDR3 bases: TGTGCCAGCAGCGTAGGGGAAGGGGGAAACCAAGAGACCCAGTACTTC. Protein sequence: CASSVGEGGNQETQYF.

There are many counts of this clonotype. V and J are TRBV7-9 and TRBJ1-2; 8 positions agree with TRBD1. This CDR3 contains 16 residues. Per the germline V gene, CDR1 is SEHNR and CDR2 is FQNEAQ (reference sequence). The J segment lost 4 bases and the V segment lost 5 bases, leaving 12 bases of the junction unmatched. The chain's CDR3 is CASSPGQGPLFYGYTF. The CDR3 nucleotides read TGTGCCAGCAGCCCAGGACAGGGCCCACTCTTCTATGGCTACACCTTC. Supplemented by reference TRBV7-9 and TRBJ1-2, the full variable domain reads DTGVSQNPRHKITKRGQNVTFRCDPISEHNRLYWYRQTLGQGPEFLTYFQNEAQLEKSRLLSDRFSAERPKGSFSTLEIQRTEQGDSAMYLCASSPGQGPLFYGYTFGSGTRLTVV.

The J gene is TRBJ1-1, the V gene TRBV5-1, with D hard to call. The CDR3 runs 14 residues. V was clipped by 1 base and J by 1 base, with 8 bases between them. Germline lookup yields CDR1 SGHRS and CDR2 YFSETQ. The CDR3 DNA sequence: TGCGCCAGCAGCTTGTATCGGCAGAACACTGAAGCTTTCTTT. It codes for CASSLYRQNTEAFF.

This clonotype was seen ten or more times. This chain links TRBV7-9 with TRBJ2-7; 8 bases line up with TRBD1. Trimming at V came to 3 bases and at J to 5 bases, leaving 6 bases not matched to a gene. Looked up from germline, CDR1 is SEHNR and CDR2 is FQNEAQ (reference sequence). There are 14 residues in the CDR3. CDR3 DNA sequence: TGTGCCAGCAGCTTTCGCGACAGGGGTCACGAGCAGTACTTC. As protein: CASSFRDRGHEQYF.

The rearrangement links TRBV5-6 to TRBJ1-6, with TRBD1 matching 7 bases. This CDR3 has 18 residues. V dropped 1 base and J dropped 0; count of bases not matched to a gene: 7. Germline V lookup: CDR1 SGHDT, CDR2 YYEEEE. Here the CDR3 reads CASSLSGTASSYNSPLHF. The CDR3 coding sequence is TGTGCCAGCAGCTTGTCGGGGACAGCAAGCTCCTATAATTCACCCCTCCACTTT.

The genes are TRBV10-3 and TRBJ1-2; D is perhaps TRBD1 (6 bases). V was shortened by 6 bases and J by 3 bases, with 11 bases between the two germline ends. Germline CDR1 reads ENHRY; CDR2 reads SYGVKD. CDR3 length equals 13 residues. CDR3 bases: TGTGCCATCAGCCTTGGACAGTACTATGGCTACACCTTC. Amino acids: CAISLGQYYGYTF.

The chain employs TRBV7-2 and TRBJ2-5; weak D call: TRBD2 (7 bases). The CDR3 loop spans 15 amino acids. The germline gives CDR1 SGHTA, CDR2 FQGNSA. V was shortened by 6 bases and J by 5 bases, with 19 bases between the two germline ends. For the CDR3, the DNA is TGTGCCAGCAGTTCCCGATGGGGGCGGGGGGAGACCCAGTACTTC. Translation: CASSSRWGRGETQYF.

This clonotype was found many times. V gene TRBV29-1 combines with J gene TRBJ2-2; tentatively, D is TRBD2 (6 bases). Per germline, CDR1 SQVTM and CDR2 ANQGSEA. Trimming removed 1 base at V and 7 bases at J, with 10 bases between. The length of the CDR3 is 13 residues. CDR3 in amino acids: CSVEVGGGGELFF. The CDR3 region has the DNA TGCAGCGTTGAAGTGGGGGGAGGCGGGGAGCTGTTTTTT.

This clonotype has at least ten counts. This chain joins TRBV19 and TRBJ2-2; D is unresolved. CDR1 and CDR2 from the germline V gene are LNHDA and SQIVND (reference sequence). Trimming took 7 bases from V and 0 from J, leaving 18 bases between them. The CDR3 has 17 amino acids. The CDR3 protein is CASTPSVDAANTGELFF. In DNA form, the CDR3 reads TGTGCCAGTACCCCATCGGTGGACGCTGCGAACACCGGGGAGCTGTTTTTT.

The chain uses TRBV12-3 or TRBV12-4 and TRBJ2-5; D uncertain. Trimming removed 1 base from V and 2 bases from J, with 17 bases in between. The CDR3 sequence is 17 residues long. CDR3 sequence (DNA): TGTGCCAGCAGTTTAGTATTAGTTCCAACAACACAAGAGACCCAGTACTTC. It codes for CASSLVLVPTTQETQYF.

On this clonotype itself: An end of the junction does not agree with germline; a read error may underlie this. The chain combines TRBV7-2 with TRBJ2-7; D gene unclear. Germline assignment: CDR1 SGHTA and CDR2 FQGNSA. CDR3 length equals 15 residues. CDR3 nucleotide sequence: TGCGCCAGCAGCCAAGATTTCCCCAGTCCCTACGAGCAGTACTTC. Its protein product is CASSQDFPSPYEQYF.

This clonotype has a count of ten or more. J is TRBJ1-1 and V is TRBV19; D is undetermined. Deletions cut 3 bases from V and 0 bases from J, with 5 bases between. The germline V gene has CDR1 LNHDA and CDR2 SQIVND (reference sequence). The CDR3 loop spans 13 amino acids. This CDR3 is CASSISVNTEAFF. As DNA, the CDR3 is TGTGCCAGTAGTATTTCTGTGAACACTGAAGCTTTCTTT.

This clonotype has a count of ten or more. In nucleotides, the CDR3 is TGCGCCAGCAGCACTCGGACAGGGATGAACACTGAAGCTTTCTTT. This sequence encodes CASSTRTGMNTEAFF. This sequence joins TRBV5-1 and TRBJ1-1; TRBD1 agrees at 8 bases. The length of the CDR3 is 15 residues. The germline V gene encodes CDR1 SGHRS and CDR2 YFSETQ. J was trimmed by 0 bases and V by 4 bases; bases with no gene match: 5.